What follows are 8 T cell receptor beta chains derived from one specimen sequenced in a study of T cell clusters in autoimmune cytopenias. TRB was amplified by touch-down multiplex PCR, primer pools A and B combined. After re-calling the multiplex PCR reads, TCRdb lists one entry per CDR3 protein, DNA absent. The repertoire table contains around 11,000 distinct CDR3 sequences. Tens of thousands of genome equivalents of blood DNA were amplified for TRB. The same sample was also used in a study of T cell repertoires in aging, cancer and after chemotherapy.

Sequencing was carried out using peripheral blood. All receptors derive from a human donor in good health.

This chain connects TRBV6-1 to TRBJ2-3. From germline, CDR1 is MNHNS and CDR2 SASEGT. The CDR3 is made up of 15 amino acids. CDR3 residues: CASSELAEGTDTQYF.

The CDR3 spells CASSRWETYEQYF. The V gene is TRBV6-1, the J gene TRBJ2-7. This CDR3 spans 13 amino acids. Germline values: CDR1 MNHNS, CDR2 SASEGT.

The gene calls are TRBV5-4 and TRBJ2-7; the TCRdb D gene call, TRBD2, has no DNA to confirm it. The CDR3 is 16 amino acids. Germline CDR1 and CDR2: SGHNT and YYREEE (reference sequence). The CDR3 region is CASSPSGSGGSYEQYF.

The chain has TRBV27 and TRBJ1-5; without DNA, the TCRdb call of TRBD1 cannot be checked. The CDR3 consists of 15 residues. CDR1 is MNHEY, CDR2 SMNVEV, per germline (reference sequence). The CDR3 protein is CASSFEGRINQPQHF.

The CDR3 region is CAISVGDLSSYNEQFF. V is TRBV10-3 and J is TRBJ2-1; TCRdb proposes TRBD1, but this gene call is untestable without DNA. The CDR3 spans 16 residues. CDR1 and CDR2 (germline): ENHRY, SYGVKD.

The chain has TRBV6-1 and TRBJ1-1; the D gene TCRdb calls, TRBD1, cannot be checked with no DNA. The CDR3 contains 14 residues. CDR1 and CDR2 from the germline V gene are MNHNS and SASEGT. The CDR3 reads CASSEIVGDTEAFF.

This clonotype shows up as medium-sized by frequency. V usage is TRBV19 and J usage is TRBJ1-2; lacking DNA, the TRBD1 call made by TCRdb goes unchecked. This CDR3 is 13 amino acids long. Germline V gene lookup returns CDR1 LNHDA and CDR2 SQIVND (reference sequence). CDR3 sequence reads: CASSIDRDYGYTF.

Frequency places this clonotype as medium-sized. The V gene is TRBV15, the J gene TRBJ1-4. Germline CDR1 is LNHNV and CDR2 is YYDKDF (reference sequence). The CDR3 length is 15 residues. CDR3: CATSRDLGYGAKLFF.